The sequence of this T cell receptor beta chain was determined in a study of a mutant IDH1 vaccine in newly diagnosed glioma (dated by TCRdb to the early 2020s). Regarding the complete study: In the chemotherapy-containing groups, vaccination started alongside temozolomide cycles, whereas in patients who had radiotherapy alone it started 4-6 weeks after radiotherapy. Of the roughly 32 patients who were treated, about 62% were male and approximately 40% were female, and the mean age was roughly 40 years. Prior to enrollment, patients had been given standard therapy consisting of radiotherapy alone, temozolomide alone, or radiochemotherapy with temozolomide, with the combination given to most patients. Visit V12 was the week-35 safety follow-up and visit V13 was the week-47 end of study. Six visits were used for peripheral blood collection: V03 (baseline), V05, V07, V10, V12 and V13. Longitudinal TCRB deep sequencing was performed for 20 to 30 treated patients wherever samples were available for exploratory analyses.

From its cysteine to its phenylalanine, the CDR3 spans 16 amino acids. Only CDR3 DNA remains: 48 bases, in frame from the first base. V is pared back by 5 bases and J by 0 bases, with 18 bases lying between the germline termini. Reading the germline V gene (reference sequence) gives CDR1 SGHNT and CDR2 YYREEE. Broader findings and caveats from the paper: According to the authors, sample limitations meant that analyses of patient blood samples could not be reproduced. PBMC samples for TCRB deep sequencing were selected based on availability. Across multiple MHC alleles, vaccine-induced immune responses were seen in roughly 93% of patients. Changes in the top peripheral T cell clonotypes picked up by TCRB sequencing did not appear to be linked to pseudoprogression.

Libraries were constructed by the immunoSEQ multiplex PCR assay. Rearranged TCR beta chain sequences were amplified with the hsTCRB Kit following the manufacturer's protocol. An Illumina MiSeq was used to sequence the TCRB libraries. The paper's data handling went like this. The kit vendor's proprietary platform handled demultiplexing, trimming and gene mapping. TCRdb took over this immuneACCESS table, retaining in-frame rearrangements with V and J assigned. Such tables are incomplete; in checked studies, under half of the missing clones stem from an unresolved V gene, and the remainder is unexplained. The V and J calls and clone size were taken over from that table, and D and trimming were inferred from the DNA. In all, the sample holds tens of thousands of clones, and 65% of those were seen once. The top ten clonotypes cover 4% to 6% of the sample. Comments on this clone: Its specific antigen is unknown. Base qualities are not recorded, but no much larger clone differs from it by a single base.

Per the publication, the time point label means: week 47, end of study. Every vaccine dose consisted of 300 ug of a 20-mer mutant IDH1 peptide in Montanide, administered subcutaneously together with topical imiquimod. Patients received eight vaccinations in weeks 1, 3, 5, 7, 11, 15, 19 and 23, corresponding to visits V03 through V10. All donors had newly diagnosed IDH1-mutant astrocytomas of WHO grade 3 or 4 that showed loss of nuclear ATRX. The samples were drawn from NOA16, a multicentre, single-arm, open-label phase I trial in Germany that tested a mutant IDH1 peptide vaccine in humans for the first time. Genomic DNA for TCRB sequencing was extracted from EDTA blood using the DNeasy Blood and Tissue Kit.

Material: peripheral blood mononuclear cells (PBMCs), obtained from a glioma patient whose treatment included an IDH1 peptide vaccine. The TCR was taken from a man aged 35-49 years with glioma. Some clones in this sample may be carry-over from other donors' samples. The chain couples TRBV5-4 to TRBJ2-7, with the D gene call left open. The CDR3 protein: CASRPSLSAHSYEQYF. The base sequence is TGTGCCAGCAGGCCATCTTTATCGGCACACTCCTACGAGCAGTACTTC.